This TCR beta chain was identified in a study of blood T cell repertoires in COVID-19. Whole-study context: Sites across the United States, Italy and Spain contributed samples from acute and convalescent COVID-19. T cells, B-cell-depleted T cells, or PBMCs provided the cDNA or gDNA that served as material.

Original analysis: Reference gene primer amplification gave nucleated cell count estimates. Data came from immunoSEQ multiplex PCR; TCRdb stores just in-frame clones and leaves some out. V and J calls and clone size are copied from that table; D and trimming were computed from the DNA. This table holds about 100,000 clones, roughly 90% found once. This CDR3 spans 13 amino acids. With 7 bases removed from V and 7 bases from J, the gap between germline ends came to 16 bases. Germline CDR1 MNHEY, CDR2 SVGAGI. This receptor was taken from a man aged 25 to 45 in a cohort sampled during active COVID-19. The V call is TRBV6-5, the J call TRBJ1-2; D is perhaps TRBD1 (5 bases). The sample consisted of peripheral blood. DNA for the CDR3: TGTGCCAGCACTTCCTCTGGGGCCCGTGGCTACACCTTC. It encodes CASTSSGARGYTF.